The 8 T cell receptor beta chains below come from one sample, sequenced in a study of OX40 agonist ivuxolimab in advanced cancers. Clones were read by immunoSEQ multiplex PCR, and TCRdb kept only the in-frame ones, dropping some. The table shows about 110,000 clones, with approximately 90% occurring only once. Sequenced material: CD4+ or CD8+ T cells sorted from blood, taken in a trial of the OX40 agonist ivuxolimab. The receptors shown here come from an adult with an advanced solid tumor such as melanoma, head and neck, liver or kidney cancer.

On this clone itself: This sample also contains other DNA sequences that code for the same CDR3. This sequence joins TRBV11-3 and TRBJ2-2; D unclear. The CDR3 sequence is 15 residues long. V lost 2 bases and J 1 base, leaving 8 bases between the germline ends. Germline V lookup: CDR1 SGHNT, CDR2 YENEEA. The chain's CDR3 is CASSLSGRNTGELFF. CDR3 coding DNA: TGTGCCAGCAGCTTATCAGGACGGAACACCGGGGAGCTGTTTTTT.

The genes are TRBV7-9 and TRBJ1-4; 8 nucleotides align to TRBD1. From germline, CDR1 is SEHNR and CDR2 FQNEAQ (reference sequence). CDR3 length: 14 amino acids. This CDR3 is CVTGVPPTNEKLFF. CDR3 nucleotides: TGTGTGACAGGGGTACCACCGACTAATGAAAAACTGTTTTTT.

The rearrangement joins TRBV4-1 to TRBJ1-4; D call uncertain. V was cut by 0 bases and J by 0 bases, with 14 bases left in between. Per the germline V gene, CDR1 is MGHRA and CDR2 is YSYEKL. The CDR3 runs 18 residues. The CDR3, as DNA: TGCGCCAGCAGCCAAGAGACCAGCGCCGCTGCAACTAATGAAAAACTGTTTTTT. This encodes CASSQETSAAATNEKLFF.

The rearrangement links TRBV18 to TRBJ1-3; TRBD1 matches at 8 bases. The V and J ends lost 6 bases and 0 bases, in that order; junction bases with no gene match: 4. Germline CDR1 is KGHSH and CDR2 is LQKENI. CDR3 length equals 15 residues. The CDR3 DNA is TGTGCCAGCTCGCCGGGACAGGACTCTGGAAACACCATATATTTT. Protein: CASSPGQDSGNTIYF.

The V and J genes are TRBV30 and TRBJ1-1, with 7 bases that match TRBD1. From germline, CDR1 is GTSNPN and CDR2 SVGIG (reference sequence). CDR3 size: 14 residues. The V gene end was trimmed by 2 bases and the J gene end by 1 base; junction bases not matched to a gene: 4. The CDR3 loop reads CAWSPGQSNTEAFF. As DNA, the CDR3 is TGTGCCTGGAGTCCGGGACAGTCGAACACTGAAGCTTTCTTT.

The chain joins TRBV4-3 to TRBJ1-1, with D hard to call. Trimming stripped 4 bases from V and 1 base from J, with 13 bases between. Germline loops: CDR1 LGHNA, CDR2 YSLEER. This CDR3 comprises 15 residues. The CDR3 nucleotides are TGCGCCAGCAGCCCGTCCGGGATGCCGAACACTGAAGCTTTCTTT. Translated, it gives CASSPSGMPNTEAFF.

J is TRBJ2-7 and V is TRBV5-4, with a possible D match to TRBD1 (7 bases). With 4 bases removed from V and 1 base from J, the gap between germline ends came to 12 bases. The CDR3 extends over 14 amino acids. Germline V CDR1 and CDR2: SGHNT, YYREEE (reference sequence). The CDR3 loop is CASSKQGTSYEQYF. The CDR3 DNA follows: TGTGCCAGCAGCAAACAGGGGACTTCCTACGAGCAGTACTTC.

Of note for this clone: The junction differs from germline at one of its ends, possibly a read error. The V and J genes are TRBV5-4 and TRBJ2-7, with D perhaps assigned TRBD1 or TRBD2 (6 bases each). The CDR3 contains 15 residues. Germline V CDR1 and CDR2: SGHNT, YYREEE (reference sequence). In DNA form, the CDR3 reads TGTGCCAGCAGCTTTTACAGGGAGGTCGAAAACGAGCGGTACTTC. Its translation: CASSFYREVENERYF.